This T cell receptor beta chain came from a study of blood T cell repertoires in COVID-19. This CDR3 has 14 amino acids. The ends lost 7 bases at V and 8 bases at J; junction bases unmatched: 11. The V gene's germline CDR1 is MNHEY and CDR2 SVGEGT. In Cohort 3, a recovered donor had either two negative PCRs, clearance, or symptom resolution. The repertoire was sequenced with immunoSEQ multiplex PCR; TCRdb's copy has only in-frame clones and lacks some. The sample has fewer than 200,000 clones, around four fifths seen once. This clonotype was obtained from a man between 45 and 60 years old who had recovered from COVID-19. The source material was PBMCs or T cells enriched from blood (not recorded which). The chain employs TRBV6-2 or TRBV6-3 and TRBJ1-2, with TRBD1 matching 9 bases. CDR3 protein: CASNPRTGALGYTF. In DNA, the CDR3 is TGTGCCAGCAACCCAAGGACAGGGGCGTTAGGCTACACCTTC.